One and the same sample provided the 9 T cell receptor beta chains below, sequenced in a study of T cell repertoires in cytomegalovirus infection. Each CDR3 protein is one row after TCRdb ran MiXCR on the reads. Found here are about half a million distinct CDR3 sequences, approximately 46% of them singletons; the top ten hold 43%. The antigens of these receptors remain unknown. The source material was cultured PBMCs, sampled from culture after CMV antigen stimulation. These receptors all come from a human donor in good health (CMV status not recorded). Some clones in this sample may be carry-over from other donors' samples.

The rearrangement links TRBV7-8 to TRBJ1-5; 7 bases fit TRBD1. Germline values: CDR1 SGHVS, CDR2 FQNEAQ. V shed 1 base, J shed 0 bases, and the junction held 6 bases outside the gene matches. There are 17 residues in the CDR3. The CDR3 is CASSLGQGGTSNQPQHF. The CDR3 nucleotides read TGTGCCAGCAGCTTAGGACAGGGTGGGACTAGCAATCAGCCCCAGCATTTT. Using reference TRBV7-8 and TRBJ1-5 for the parts outside the CDR3, the full variable domain is GAGVSQSPRYKVAKRGQDVALRCDPISGHVSLFWYQQALGQGPEFLTYFQNEAQLDKSGLPSDRFFAERPEGSVSTLKIQRTQQEDSAVYLCASSLGQGGTSNQPQHFGDGTRLSIL.

This clonotype occurred a few times. This chain uses TRBV20-1 with TRBJ2-1; 9 nucleotides agree with TRBD2. Germline CDR1 is DFQATT and CDR2 is SNEGSKA (reference sequence). CDR3 length equals 16 residues. Unmatched junction bases numbered 13, after V lost 3 bases and J lost 7 bases. The CDR3 coding sequence is TGCAGTGCTAGTGGTCTAGCGGGGACCCCGGGGAATGAGCAGTTCTTC. This translates into CSASGLAGTPGNEQFF.

J is TRBJ1-2 and V is TRBV7-2, with a tentative D call TRBD1 (5 bases). Trimming removed 5 bases at V and 4 bases at J, with 20 bases between. Per germline, CDR1 SGHTA and CDR2 FQGNSA. This CDR3 has 16 amino acids. The CDR3 here is CASSPVGTSPSYGYTF. In nucleotides, the CDR3 is TGTGCCAGCAGCCCAGTGGGGACCTCACCCAGCTATGGCTACACCTTC. Full variable domain (missing parts from reference TRBV7-2 and TRBJ1-2): GAGVSQSPSNKVTEKGKDVELRCDPISGHTALYWYRQSLGQGLEFLIYFQGNSAPDKSGLPSDRFSAERTGGSVSTLTIQRTQQEDSAVYLCASSPVGTSPSYGYTFGSGTRLTVV.

The rearrangement uses TRBV6-1 and TRBJ2-5, with D possibly being TRBD2 (7 bases). This CDR3 has 15 amino acids. Trimming took 0 bases from V and 5 from J, leaving 13 bases between them. Germline values: CDR1 MNHNS, CDR2 SASEGT. The CDR3 DNA is TGTGCCAGCAGTGAAGCGGGGGGGGCGGGGGAGACCCAGTACTTC. Translation: CASSEAGGAGETQYF.

The chain links TRBV20-1 to TRBJ1-6, with 7 bases matching TRBD1. Germline V gives CDR1 DFQATT, CDR2 SNEGSKA (reference sequence). J lost 14 bases, V lost 6 bases, and 19 bases had no gene match. There are 15 residues in the CDR3. The CDR3 DNA sequence: TGCAGTGCGGAGACAGGGTCTGAGGGTCTGGGATCCCTCCACTTT. Its translation is CSAETGSEGLGSLHF.

DNA of the CDR3: TGTGCCAGTAGTATCCCCCGAAACAATCAGCCCCAGCATTTT. It specifies CASSIPRNNQPQHF. V and J are TRBV19 and TRBJ1-5, with no clear D. CDR3 length: 14 residues. Trimming stripped 3 bases from V and 3 bases from J, with 9 bases between. Germline values: CDR1 LNHDA, CDR2 SQIVND (reference sequence).

The rearrangement links TRBV12-3 or TRBV12-4 to TRBJ1-2; 10 bases are a match to TRBD1. The CDR3 has 15 amino acids. Germline trimming cut 3 bases from V and 7 bases from J; bases unmatched to any gene: 8. CDR3 loop: CASSLGDRGIGGYTF. In DNA, the CDR3 is TGTGCCAGCAGTTTGGGGGACAGGGGTATTGGTGGCTACACCTTC.

This clonotype was found a few times. The chain links TRBV11-2 to TRBJ2-5; 7 bases align to TRBD2. Germline V gene lookup returns CDR1 SGHAT and CDR2 FQNNGV. The CDR3 is 14 amino acids. Trimming at V came to 3 bases and at J to 4 bases, leaving 5 bases not matched to a gene. The CDR3 loop reads CASSFPGLLETQYF. Here the CDR3 DNA reads TGTGCCAGCAGCTTCCCGGGACTACTAGAGACCCAGTACTTC.

The chain has TRBV12-3 or TRBV12-4 and TRBJ2-1; the D is unclear. Trimming took 4 bases from V and 6 from J, leaving 16 bases between them. This CDR3 is built from 15 residues. The CDR3 loop reads CASSSETEWANEQFF. The CDR3 DNA follows: TGTGCCAGCAGTTCGGAGACGGAGTGGGCCAATGAGCAGTTCTTC.